This T cell receptor (beta chain) originates from a study of cytomegalovirus exposure and HLA in healthy donors. Findings of the study overall: Later on, an analysis showed TCR association rates differing by HLA locus, with DRB1 the most and HLA-C the fewest.

This clone appeared a single time. As yet, its antigen is unknown. 13 Jbeta primers and 60 Vbeta primers were used for the PCR. How the authors handled the data: It was a later analysis that counted about 80 million unique TCR beta chains, of which 8.5 million to 12 million were shared. Assay used: immunoSEQ multiplex PCR; TCRdb lists only in-frame clones, some missing. That table is the source of V, J and clone size, and D and trimming were worked out from the DNA. The data hold 150,000 to 200,000 clones, with more than 65% observed a single time. The sequencing sample was made of PBMCs. The source is a man aged 50-59 years in good health and CMV-seropositive.

CDR3 protein: CASRYGGPYEQYV. The CDR3 DNA follows: TGTGCCAGCAGGTACGGGGGGCCCTACGAGCAGTACGTC. The J gene is TRBJ2-7, the V gene TRBV5-6; the D gene is possibly TRBD2 (7 bases). The CDR3 length is 13 residues. The ends were cut back, 5 bases at V and 2 bases at J, with 11 bases in the middle. Germline values: CDR1 SGHDT, CDR2 YYEEEE.